This T cell receptor beta chain was captured in a study of Tregs in tolerant kidney transplant recipients. Study overall: Mixed chimerism was transient after nonmyeloablative marrow transplants from related graft donors.

Study results and caveats: Tregs expanded with activated donor B cells seemed most donor-specific. For some patients, primers changed over time, blocking nucleotide-level comparison. Biological reproducibility was not directly addressed, but technical replication error appeared minimal.

TCRdb's table, derived via immunoSEQ multiplex PCR, lists solely in-frame clones and lacks some. The sample yields around 78,000 clones, around 90% seen once. The CDR3 length is 18 residues. Germline CDR1 SNHLY, CDR2 FYNNEI. Unmatched junction bases numbered 18, after V lost 6 bases and J lost 2 bases. A remark on this clone: What it recognizes is unknown.

The specimen was Tregs from blood, collected before the transplant. The source is a human donor who received a combined kidney and bone marrow transplant. The V and J genes are TRBV2 and TRBJ2-7, with 8 bases that match TRBD1. CDR3 protein: CASRIDRGTLRWTYEQYF. CDR3 nucleotides: TGTGCCAGCAGGATTGACAGGGGAACCCTCCGATGGACCTACGAGCAGTACTTC.